The clone carrying this TCR beta chain appeared a few times. The target antigen is unknown. The data are from a study of T-cell reconstitution after alpha-beta-depleted transplantation in children. Study-wide findings and caveats: Surviving recipient T cells and intrathymic progenitors accounted for some patients' high TCRbeta diversity at day 60. In patients about two months after transplant, alpha-beta T cells reportedly arose from several hundred expanded graft clones. T-cell counts and diversity were attributed mostly to newly produced T cells one year after transplant.

The library targeted TCRbeta and was prepared with unique molecular identifiers. TCRdb re-derived calls from the PCR reads in MiXCR, one entry per CDR3 protein. The repertoire consists of a few hundred thousand distinct CDR3 sequences, with 25% to 30% occurring once and the leading ten covering around a third. The CDR3 totals 14 residues. V was clipped by 4 bases and J by 0 bases, with 10 bases between them. Germline V gene data show CDR1 as SGHTA and CDR2 as FQGNSA. This receptor was taken from a boy under three years old with Wiskott-Aldrich syndrome, due to receive a stem cell transplant. Specimen: PBMCs, collected before TCRalphabeta/CD19-depleted stem cell transplant. The chain employs TRBV7-2 and TRBJ2-7, with D perhaps matching TRBD2 (5 bases). CDR3 amino acids: CASSSSYISYEQYF. DNA for the CDR3: TGTGCCAGCAGCTCTAGCTACATCTCCTACGAGCAGTACTTC.